The 8 T cell receptor beta chains in this list originate from one sample, sequenced in a study of T cells expressing NK-cell markers. TCRdb re-called the 5' RACE reads; one entry per CDR3 protein, DNA not given. Its table records a few hundred thousand distinct CDR3 sequences. The sequencing sample was made of blood T cells: a sorted CD56 or NKG2C T cell subset, CD4+ or CD8+ T cells, or bulk PBMC T cells (not recorded which). The receptors stem from a man aged 18 to 69 in good health.

The V call is TRBV19, the J call TRBJ2-6; TCRdb gives TRBD2 as the D gene, but with no DNA this cannot be confirmed. CDR3 size: 15 residues. The germline V gene encodes CDR1 LNHDA and CDR2 SQIVND (reference sequence). CDR3 amino acids: CASQSGGTGANVLTF.

The genes are TRBV6-1 and TRBJ1-4; TCRdb returns TRBD1, unconfirmable since there is no DNA. From germline, CDR1 is MNHNS and CDR2 SASEGT. This CDR3 region has 14 residues. CDR3: CASSDRGHTEKLFF.

CDR3 protein: CASSREYGRNTEAFF. This sequence joins TRBV6-1 and TRBJ1-1. The CDR3 has 15 amino acids. Germline V gene sequence: CDR1 MNHNS, CDR2 SASEGT.

The gene calls are TRBV7-9 and TRBJ1-1; TCRdb proposes TRBD1, but this gene call is untestable without DNA. This CDR3 comprises 15 residues. Germline V gene lookup returns CDR1 SEHNR and CDR2 FQNEAQ (reference sequence). This CDR3 is CASSRNEGAYTEAFF.

This chain's CDR3 is CASSATSGGYIQETQYF. V gene TRBV18 combines with J gene TRBJ2-5; TCRdb returns TRBD2, unconfirmable since there is no DNA. This CDR3 spans 17 amino acids. Germline-derived CDR1 and CDR2 are KGHSH and LQKENI.

This chain joins TRBV13 and TRBJ2-1; as DNA is missing, the TRBD2 call by TCRdb cannot be tested. The CDR3 has 17 residues. Germline V gene sequence: CDR1 PRHDT, CDR2 FYEKMQ (reference sequence). CDR3: CASSLKGLAGSRIEQFF.

The V and J genes are TRBV5-1 and TRBJ2-7; with no DNA, the TCRdb D assignment of TRBD2 cannot be verified. CDR3 length: 14 amino acids. Germline assignment: CDR1 SGHRS and CDR2 YFSETQ. The chain's CDR3 is CASRTSSGLNEQYF.

The chain uses TRBV12-5 and TRBJ2-3; TCRdb gives TRBD2 as the D gene, but with no DNA this cannot be confirmed. Germline lookup yields CDR1 LGHNT and CDR2 FRNRAP. This CDR3 contains 15 residues. Here the CDR3 reads CASGFHSGGTDTQYF.